The T cell receptor (beta chain) described here comes from a study of blood T cell repertoires in COVID-19. Study background: Both acute and convalescent COVID-19 samples were obtained from the United States, Italy and Spain. In each case, the material was cDNA or gDNA derived from T cells, B-cell-depleted T cells, or PBMCs.

Trimming stripped 1 base from V and 6 bases from J, with 13 bases between. CDR3 size: 15 residues. Germline V gives CDR1 SGHTA, CDR2 FQGNSA. Sequenced by immunoSEQ multiplex PCR; TCRdb stores in-frame clones only, minus some. The sample shows 150,000 to 200,000 clones, roughly 76% of them seen only once. The source of this sequence is a woman older than 75 with COVID-19, enrolled during active disease. The sample taken for sequencing was peripheral blood. The gene calls are TRBV7-2 and TRBJ2-1, with a tentative D call TRBD1 (6 bases). CDR3 residues: CASSLGGPRLNEQFF. The CDR3 DNA sequence: TGTGCCAGCAGCTTAGGGGGGCCCCGACTCAATGAGCAGTTCTTC.